The 11 T cell receptor beta chains reported below all come from one sample, sequenced in a study of cytomegalovirus exposure and HLA in healthy donors. Clones were sequenced by immunoSEQ multiplex PCR, and TCRdb holds only the in-frame ones, with some missing. The sample contains approximately 98,000 clones, around 95% of which appear only once. The sample taken for sequencing was PBMCs. The receptors stem from a woman between 18 and 29 years old in good health and CMV-seronegative.

The gene calls are TRBV23-1 and TRBJ1-2, with TRBD1 matching 8 bases. TRBV23-1 is filed as an ORF, its function uncertain. Trimming at V came to 3 bases and at J to 3 bases, leaving 6 bases not matched to a gene. This CDR3 spans 15 amino acids. The CDR3 DNA follows: TGCGCCAGCAGTCACCCCAGGGGGCTTCACTATGGCTACACCTTC. Translation: CASSHPRGLHYGYTF.

This clone was observed a single time. The rearrangement joins TRBV18 to TRBJ2-1; no reliable D call. V gave up 8 bases and J gave up 5 bases, with 13 bases separating them. This CDR3 spans 13 amino acids. Germline assignment: CDR1 KGHSH and CDR2 LQKENI. The CDR3: CASVTYTHNEQFF. The DNA for the CDR3 is TGTGCCAGCGTCACGTACACACACAATGAGCAGTTCTTC.

The rearrangement links TRBV15 to TRBJ1-2; tentatively, D is TRBD1 (6 bases). The CDR3 has 16 amino acids. The V gene lost 0 bases and the J gene lost 5 bases, with 16 bases spanning the gap. Germline values: CDR1 LNHNV, CDR2 YYDKDF (reference sequence). CDR3: CATSREYRADKYGYTF. CDR3 DNA: TGTGCCACCAGCAGAGAGTACAGGGCTGACAAATATGGCTACACCTTC.

The chain joins TRBV9 to TRBJ2-6, with 10 bases lining up with TRBD1. Losses at the gene ends were 3 bases for V and 0 bases for J; bases not matched to a gene: 3. The CDR3 sequence is 17 residues long. The V gene's germline CDR1 is SGDLS and CDR2 YYNGEE. The CDR3 sequence: CASSDRTGGSGANVLTF. In DNA form, the CDR3 reads TGTGCCAGCAGCGATCGGACAGGGGGCTCTGGGGCCAACGTCCTGACTTTC.

V is TRBV2 and J is TRBJ2-7; tentatively, D is TRBD1 (6 bases). The CDR3 loop spans 16 amino acids. Germline V gene sequence: CDR1 SNHLY, CDR2 FYNNEI. The V end lost 6 bases, the J end lost 2 bases, and 20 bases lay between the germline ends. CDR3 nucleotides: TGTGCCAGCAGCGACTTTGACAGGATCACAACCTACGAGCAGTACTTC. This sequence encodes CASSDFDRITTYEQYF.

This clone occurred once. The chain carries TRBV4-3 and TRBJ1-2; no firm D call. The CDR3 has 14 amino acids. The germline V and J ends were trimmed by 0 bases and 4 bases, with 9 bases remaining between them. Germline CDR1 and CDR2: LGHNA and YSLEER. CDR3 loop: CASSQEARGYGYTF. For the CDR3, the DNA is TGCGCCAGCAGCCAAGAGGCTCGGGGCTATGGCTACACCTTC.

The chain is built from TRBV28 and TRBJ1-4; D possibly corresponds to TRBD1 (5 bases). Per germline, CDR1 MDHEN and CDR2 SYDVKM. This CDR3 has 12 amino acids. Trimming pared 4 bases from V and 7 bases from J, leaving 7 bases between. Here the CDR3 reads CASSSGPEKLFF. CDR3 DNA: TGTGCCAGCAGTTCAGGGCCTGAAAAACTGTTTTTT. The whole variable domain, filled in from reference TRBV28 and TRBJ1-4, reads DVKVTQSSRYLVKRTGEKVFLECVQDMDHENMFWYRQDPGLGLRLIYFSYDVKMKEKGDIPEGYSVSREKKERFSLILESASTNQTSMYLCASSSGPEKLFFGSGTQLSVL.

The V gene is TRBV19, the J gene TRBJ1-3; D may be TRBD1 (6 bases). Germline V lookup: CDR1 LNHDA, CDR2 SQIVND (reference sequence). Trimming stripped 3 bases from V and 0 bases from J, with 6 bases between. The CDR3 loop spans 14 amino acids. The CDR3 DNA sequence: TGTGCCAGTAGTATGGGACACTCTGGAAACACCATATATTTT. Translating it yields CASSMGHSGNTIYF.

The chain links TRBV2 to TRBJ1-5; TRBD1 matches 7 bases. The CDR3 has 13 amino acids. V was clipped by 8 bases and J by 0 bases; unmatched bases: 1. In germline, CDR1 is SNHLY, CDR2 FYNNEI. CDR3 residues: CASGDSSNQPQHF. As DNA, the CDR3 is TGTGCCAGCGGGGACAGTAGCAATCAGCCCCAGCATTTT.

This chain joins TRBV6-5 and TRBJ2-7; 7 bases are a match to TRBD1. Germline CDR1 and CDR2: MNHEY and SVGAGI. V was pared by 0 bases and J by 1 base, with 3 bases of the junction left unmatched. The CDR3 extends over 15 amino acids. The DNA for the CDR3 is TGTGCCAGCAGTTACTCGAAGGGGGCTTCCTACGAGCAGTACTTC. The encoded protein is CASSYSKGASYEQYF.

V gene TRBV28 combines with J gene TRBJ1-6, with 7 bases identical to TRBD1. J lost 1 base, V lost 6 bases, and 3 bases had no gene match. The CDR3 loop spans 15 amino acids. Looked up from germline, CDR1 is MDHEN and CDR2 is SYDVKM. CDR3 protein: CASSQGQSYNSPLHF. CDR3 DNA sequence: TGTGCCAGCAGCCAGGGACAGTCCTATAATTCACCCCTCCACTTT.